Listed here are 27 T cell receptor beta chains from one sample, sequenced in a study of blood T cell repertoires in COVID-19. Repertoires were generated with immunoSEQ multiplex PCR, while TCRdb's copy carries only in-frame clones and drops some. This table holds around 160,000 clones, 80% found once. Material: peripheral blood. The receptors were gathered from a man aged 60 to 69 with active or convalescent COVID-19.

This clone was picked up a small number of times. One junction end does not reproduce the germline sequence, and a read error may be involved. The chain carries TRBV5-6 and TRBJ1-6, with 11 bases aligning to TRBD1. The CDR3 consists of 12 residues. Germline V CDR1 and CDR2: SGHDT, YYEEEE. CDR3 sequence (DNA): TGTGCCAGCAGCTCAGGTCCGGGACAGGGGGGATTT. Its translation: CASSSGPGQGGF.

The chain links TRBV10-3 to TRBJ2-2; the D gene is possibly TRBD2 (5 bases). CDR3 size: 12 residues. V was trimmed by 7 bases and J by 7 bases, leaving 10 bases between them. The germline gives CDR1 ENHRY, CDR2 SYGVKD. In DNA form, the CDR3 reads TGTGCCATCAACGGGAACGGCGGGGAGCTGTTTTTT. Protein: CAINGNGGELFF.

The gene calls are TRBV14 and TRBJ1-1, with 7 bases lining up with TRBD1. In germline, CDR1 is SGHDN, CDR2 FVKESK. The V segment lost 4 bases and the J segment 2 bases; nucleotides outside the gene matches: 7. The CDR3 totals 15 residues. The CDR3 DNA sequence: TGTGCCAGCAGCCTAAGACAGGGCCCTAACACTGAAGCTTTCTTT. It is translated as CASSLRQGPNTEAFF.

The chain joins TRBV28 to TRBJ2-4, with 10 bases lining up with TRBD2. The germline CDR1 and CDR2 sequences are MDHEN and SYDVKM. The V segment lost 4 bases and the J segment 8 bases; nucleotides outside the gene matches: 2. The CDR3 runs 13 residues. As DNA, the CDR3 is TGTGCCAGCAGTTCTAGCGGGAGTGACATTCAGTACTTC. It specifies CASSSSGSDIQYF.

V gene TRBV6-7 combines with J gene TRBJ2-5, with 9 bases identical to TRBD1. TRBV6-7 is an ORF for which the function is uncertain. J gave up 2 bases and V 2 bases, and 9 bases lay outside the gene matches. This CDR3 has 17 amino acids. The CDR3 region is CASSYIGQGPLQETQYF. CDR3 coding DNA: TGTGCCAGCAGTTACATAGGACAGGGGCCCCTTCAAGAGACCCAGTACTTC.

This clone was seen more than once but under ten times. The genes are TRBV27 and TRBJ2-3; 10 nucleotides agree with TRBD2. The V segment lost 0 bases and the J segment 8 bases; nucleotides outside the gene matches: 8. Germline V lookup: CDR1 MNHEY, CDR2 SMNVEV (reference sequence). This CDR3 has 16 amino acids. The CDR3 DNA reads as TGTGCCAGCAGTTTATCGTTGCCTAGCGGGAGTTCTACGCAGTATTTT. Its protein is CASSLSLPSGSSTQYF.

CDR3 sequence (DNA): TGTGCCAGCAGCCTTACCGGACAGGGGTGGGACGAGCAGTACTTC. Protein: CASSLTGQGWDEQYF. The V and J genes are TRBV3-1 (or the pseudogene TRBV3-2) and TRBJ2-7; 9 bases align to TRBD1. V was clipped by 4 bases and J by 5 bases; unmatched bases: 9. This CDR3 has 15 residues. CDR1 and CDR2 from the germline V gene are LGHDT and YNNKEL (reference sequence).

This clone was observed a few times. V and J are TRBV10-2 and TRBJ1-5, with D possibly matching TRBD1 (5 bases). Trimming took 7 bases from V and 6 from J, leaving 16 bases between them. This CDR3 contains 14 residues. Germline CDR1 reads WSHSY; CDR2 reads SAAADI. The DNA of the CDR3 is TGCGCCAGCACCCGAGGGGAGGGCGCTCAGCCCCAGCATTTT. This codes for CASTRGEGAQPQHF.

The rearrangement links TRBV29-1 to TRBJ1-5; TRBD1 matches at 7 bases. Germline V gives CDR1 SQVTM, CDR2 ANQGSEA. The CDR3 has 14 residues. J gave up 2 bases and V 4 bases, and 5 bases lay outside the gene matches. The CDR3 is CSVGLGQGNQPQHF. In DNA, the CDR3 is TGCAGCGTTGGACTTGGACAGGGCAATCAGCCCCAGCATTTT. Together with reference TRBV29-1 and TRBJ1-5, the CDR3 gives the full variable domain: SAVISQKPSRDICQRGTSLTIQCQVDSQVTMMFWYRQQPGQSLTLIATANQGSEATYESGFVIDKFPISRPNLTFSTLTVSNMSPEDSSIYLCSVGLGQGNQPQHFGDGTRLSIL.

The genes are TRBV7-2 and TRBJ2-5; 7 bases are shared with TRBD2. This CDR3 spans 16 amino acids. Germline V lookup: CDR1 SGHTA, CDR2 FQGNSA. J lost 2 bases, V lost 1 base, and 7 bases had no gene match. CDR3 nucleotides: TGTGCCAGCAGCTTAGAGGGGAGGGTGTGGCAAGAGACCCAGTACTTC. It specifies CASSLEGRVWQETQYF.

The table lists this clone with a few counts. This chain links TRBV11-2 with TRBJ2-3, with D uncertain. Between the trimmed V and J ends, which lost 1 base and 6 bases, there was a span of 5 bases. Germline loops: CDR1 SGHAT, CDR2 FQNNGV. The CDR3 loop spans 12 amino acids. Here the CDR3 DNA reads TGTGCCAGCAGCTTAGCACGGGATACGCAGTATTTT. As protein: CASSLARDTQYF. Looking up the rest from reference TRBV11-2 and TRBJ2-3 gives the full variable domain: EAGVAQSPRYKIIEKRQSVAFWCNPISGHATLYWYQQILGQGPKLLIQFQNNGVVDDSQLPKDRFSAERLKGVDSTLKIQPAKLEDSAVYLCASSLARDTQYFGPGTRLTVL.

The rearrangement uses TRBV2 and TRBJ2-3, with D possibly TRBD1 on 6 matching bases. Germline V CDR1 and CDR2: SNHLY, FYNNEI. Trimming took 5 bases from V and 5 from J, leaving 8 bases between them. CDR3 length equals 12 residues. The CDR3 reads CASSKQGDTQYF. CDR3 sequence (DNA): TGTGCCAGCAGTAAACAGGGAGATACGCAGTATTTT.

V and J are TRBV19 and TRBJ1-2; D is unresolved. The length of the CDR3 is 11 residues. Germline CDR1 LNHDA, CDR2 SQIVND (reference sequence). V lost 2 bases and J 7 bases, leaving 5 bases between the germline ends. The CDR3 here is CASSILGGYTF. The CDR3, as DNA: TGTGCCAGTAGTATACTAGGTGGCTACACCTTC.

This clone was observed a few times. The rearrangement joins TRBV6-1 to TRBJ1-2; D perhaps matches TRBD1 (6 bases). The CDR3 is made up of 13 amino acids. The germline V gene has CDR1 MNHNS and CDR2 SASEGT. V dropped 3 bases and J dropped 6 bases, with 11 bases sitting between them. The DNA of the CDR3 is TGTGCCAGCAGTGATCGGGGGGCTCATGGCTACACCTTC. Translation gives CASSDRGAHGYTF.

This clone has just a few counts. The chain uses TRBV6-5 and TRBJ2-1, with D tentatively TRBD2 (5 bases). Per the germline V gene, CDR1 is MNHEY and CDR2 is SVGAGI. CDR3 size: 15 residues. V was clipped by 6 bases and J by 3 bases, with 15 bases between them. In DNA form, the CDR3 reads TGTGCCAGCAGCCCCAGCGAAGGAGGCTACAATGAGCAGTTCTTC. Translated, it gives CASSPSEGGYNEQFF.

V and J are TRBV19 and TRBJ2-1; 8 bases are shared with TRBD2. Germline CDR1 and CDR2: LNHDA and SQIVND (reference sequence). The CDR3 totals 13 residues. With V trimmed by 5 bases and J by 9 bases, 6 bases remained unmatched. The CDR3 spells CASSLGLAGEQFF. The DNA of the CDR3 is TGTGCCAGTAGTCTCGGACTAGCCGGTGAGCAGTTCTTC. Full variable domain (remainder filled in from reference TRBV19 and TRBJ2-1): DGGITQSPKYLFRKEGQNVTLSCEQNLNHDAMYWYRQDPGQGLRLIYYSQIVNDFQKGDIAEGYSVSREKKESFPLTVTSAQKNPTAFYLCASSLGLAGEQFFGPGTRLTVL.

The chain couples TRBV10-2 to TRBJ1-4; 9 bases align to TRBD1. The CDR3 has 15 amino acids. The germline V gene encodes CDR1 WSHSY and CDR2 SAAADI. Losses at the gene ends were 10 bases for V and 4 bases for J; bases not matched to a gene: 10. The CDR3 region is CATSQRGQGNEKLFF. The CDR3 region has the DNA TGCGCCACTTCCCAACGGGGACAGGGTAATGAAAAACTGTTTTTT.

V usage is TRBV30 and J usage is TRBJ1-5, with 7 bases lining up with TRBD1. Germline V lookup: CDR1 GTSNPN, CDR2 SVGIG (reference sequence). The V and J ends lost 5 bases and 6 bases, in that order; junction bases with no gene match: 7. This CDR3 contains 13 residues. The chain's CDR3 is CAWARQGGQPQHF. CDR3 sequence (DNA): TGTGCCTGGGCCAGACAGGGTGGTCAGCCCCAGCATTTT.

This clone showed up just a few times. Additional DNA sequences in this sample encode the identical CDR3. J is TRBJ2-7 and V is TRBV6-5; no firm D call. From germline, CDR1 is MNHEY and CDR2 SVGAGI. This CDR3 has 13 residues. V was pared by 6 bases and J by 2 bases, with 11 bases between. The CDR3 DNA reads as TGTGCCAGCAGCCTGGGCCAGACCTACGAGCAGTACTTC. It codes for CASSLGQTYEQYF.

This clone was seen a single time. This sequence joins TRBV6-6 and TRBJ1-3; D is unclear. Between the trimmed V and J ends, which lost 2 bases and 0 bases, there was a span of 8 bases. Germline-derived CDR1 and CDR2 are MNHNY and SVGAGI (reference sequence). This CDR3 region has 15 residues. CDR3 residues: CASSYEVSSGNTIYF. In DNA, the CDR3 is TGTGCCAGCAGTTACGAGGTTAGCTCTGGAAACACCATATATTTT.

This clone turned up a few times. This chain joins TRBV3-1 (or the pseudogene TRBV3-2) and TRBJ2-1, with 9 bases aligning to TRBD2. With V trimmed by 0 bases and J by 9 bases, 12 bases remained unmatched. Germline V gene sequence: CDR1 LGHDT, CDR2 YNNKEL (reference sequence). The CDR3 totals 17 residues. The CDR3 DNA reads as TGTGCCAGCAGCCAAGATCCTCGGGGTAGCGGGAGAGCTGAGCAGTTCTTC. Its translation is CASSQDPRGSGRAEQFF.

The chain uses TRBV11-3 and TRBJ2-7, with TRBD1 matching 7 bases. Germline V gene lookup returns CDR1 SGHNT and CDR2 YENEEA. The length of the CDR3 is 14 residues. The V gene end was trimmed by 4 bases and the J gene end by 4 bases; junction bases not matched to a gene: 7. The CDR3 reads CASSSRDSPYEQYF. The DNA of the CDR3 is TGTGCCAGCAGCTCCCGGGACAGTCCTTACGAGCAGTACTTC. Looking up the rest from reference TRBV11-3 and TRBJ2-7 gives the full variable domain: EAGVVQSPRYKIIEKKQPVAFWCNPISGHNTLYWYLQNLGQGPELLIRYENEEAVDDSQLPKDRFSAERLKGVDSTLKIQPAELGDSAVYLCASSSRDSPYEQYFGPGTRLTVT.

V usage is TRBV7-8 and J usage is TRBJ1-1; a possible D gene is TRBD1 (5 bases). Trimming stripped 0 bases from V and 1 base from J, with 12 bases between. Germline V CDR1 and CDR2: SGHVS, FQNEAQ. This CDR3 has 16 amino acids. CDR3 sequence (DNA): TGTGCCAGCAGCTTAGCCGTCCGGCAGGGGAACACTGAAGCTTTCTTT. This translates into CASSLAVRQGNTEAFF.

The gene calls are TRBV2 and TRBJ1-2; D remains ambiguous. Germline V gene sequence: CDR1 SNHLY, CDR2 FYNNEI. Trimming shortened V by 0 bases and J by 4 bases, and 9 bases separated the two germline ends. The CDR3 extends over 14 amino acids. In DNA, the CDR3 is TGTGCCAGCAGTGAAGCGCTGGAGGCCTATGGCTACACCTTC. Translating it yields CASSEALEAYGYTF.

The rearrangement uses TRBV5-5 and TRBJ1-1; no firm D call. CDR1 is SGHKS, CDR2 YYEKEE, per germline (reference sequence). Trimming shortened V by 4 bases and J by 3 bases, and 16 bases separated the two germline ends. CDR3 length: 15 amino acids. The CDR3 DNA reads TGTGCCAGCAGCGTTCGACCGATCCGGGACACTGAAGCTTTCTTT. Translating gives CASSVRPIRDTEAFF.

The CDR3 DNA reads as TGCGCCAGCAGCCAAGAACGATTTCCGATATTACAGGGTCAGGATTCACCCCTCCACTTT. This sequence encodes CASSQERFPILQGQDSPLHF. This chain uses TRBV4-3 with TRBJ1-6; D is perhaps TRBD1 (6 bases). The CDR3 contains 20 residues. From germline, CDR1 is LGHNA and CDR2 YSLEER. Between the trimmed V and J ends, which lost 0 bases and 8 bases, there was a span of 26 bases.

The V and J genes are TRBV19 and TRBJ1-5; 9 nucleotides line up with TRBD1. The trim removed 6 bases at V and 1 base at J, leaving 10 bases unmatched. CDR1 and CDR2 from the germline V gene are LNHDA and SQIVND (reference sequence). The CDR3 has 17 residues. DNA of the CDR3: TGTGCCAGTAGAAGGGACAGGGAGGGCCTGAGCAATCAGCCCCAGCATTTT. This gives the protein CASRRDREGLSNQPQHF.